This entry features one TCR beta chain sequence. Antigen unknown. This specimen belongs to a study of shared clonotypes between healthy human individuals. Study-level results: Memory subsets generally showed smaller estimated richness than naive subsets did. Collection of samples was limited to blood; tissue repertoires likely differ.

Authors' methods: Owing to the provision of junction-only sequences devoid of quality scores by immunoSEQ, filtering differed. Using immunoSEQ multiplex PCR, the repertoire was profiled, and TCRdb retains in-frame clones only, with some absent. V and J calls plus clone size are reproduced from that table; the DNA served to infer D and trimming. This sample yields approximately 1.4 million clones, of which approximately 98% are seen a single time; 0.4% to 0.55% belongs to the top ten. CDR3 length equals 14 residues. V gave up 3 bases and J gave up 7 bases; unmatched junction bases: 3. The germline V gene has CDR1 SGDLS and CDR2 YYNGEE.

Sample: naive CD4+ T cells sorted from blood. Described subset: CD45RA+ positively selected. The gene calls are TRBV9 and TRBJ2-1; 11 bases fit TRBD1. The TCR comes from a man in his thirties or forties in good health. The CDR3 spells CASSDRDRGNEQFF. Here the CDR3 DNA reads TGTGCCAGCAGCGACCGGGACAGGGGGAATGAGCAGTTCTTC.